This T cell receptor (beta chain) was profiled in a study of T cell changes during pregnancy in multiple sclerosis (dated by TCRdb to about 2019). Study-level background: The study examined how the T cell repertoire changed over the course of pregnancy in women with multiple sclerosis.

The protocol used for the library was the immunoSEQ multiplex PCR assay. TCRdb's version of the immuneACCESS table is confined to in-frame rearrangements and falls short of the full clone set. An unresolved V gene accounts for under half of the shortfall where checked; the remainder is of unknown origin. The sample table lists roughly 30,000 clones, 85% to 90% of them with a count of one. Approximately 8% of the sample is held by the ten biggest clonotypes. CDR1 and CDR2, looked up from the germline V gene (reference sequence), are LNHNV and YYDKDF. Trimming takes 9 bases off V and 4 bases off J; junction bases not matched to a gene: 7. There are 13 amino acids in the CDR3, from cysteine to phenylalanine inclusive. CDR3 DNA only is kept here, 39 bases in frame from base 1. As for this clone: The target of this receptor is not known. Per-base qualities were not stored, and no clone one base away is much larger.

This TCR was sampled from a female donor with multiple sclerosis, enrolled in a pregnancy study. The sequencing used CD8+ T cells from peripheral blood mononuclear cells, collected after pregnancy. The sequence joins TRBV15 to TRBJ2-7; 9 bases in the junction line up with TRBD1. The encoded CDR3 is CATGRQGGYEQYF. The nucleotide sequence is TGTGCCACAGGACGACAGGGGGGATACGAGCAGTACTTC.